This T cell receptor beta chain is from a study of CXCR3-negative and CXCR3-positive naive CD8 T cells. 5' RACE with UMI labels generated the TRB cDNA libraries. TCRdb reprocessed the 5' RACE reads and reports one entry per CDR3 protein, with no DNA. The table lists approximately 53,000 distinct CDR3 sequences. Study results and caveats: Partly lower CXCR3 expression followed cryopreservation, and most assays relied on fresh PBMCs. TRBV-TRBJ usage matched between naive CXCR3-negative and CXCR3-positive cells but not between memory cells.

Note on this clonotype: Its antigen is unknown.

The CDR3 runs to 14 residues. The material sequenced was memory CD8+ T cells from blood. This chain uses TRBV23-1 with TRBJ2-1; TCRdb picks TRBD1, but there is no DNA to check that call. TRBV23-1 is classed as an ORF, of uncertain function. The clonotype was recovered from a human donor in good health. Some clones in this sample may be carry-over from other donors' samples. CDR3 in amino acids: CASSPATGDNEQFF.